The TCR beta chain described here comes from a study of cytomegalovirus exposure and HLA in healthy donors. Study-wide background: Prior work identified more than 90 million unique TCR beta sequences in some 200 million T cells. Study results and caveats: Available immune exposure information was restricted to CMV serostatus only.

PCR amplification relied on 60 Vbeta primers (plus 13 Jbeta primers). Clones were read by immunoSEQ multiplex PCR, and TCRdb kept only the in-frame ones, dropping some. Among 30,000 to 35,000 clones listed, about two thirds were seen once. This clone was observed a handful of times. What it binds is unknown. Germline V gives CDR1 SNHLY, CDR2 FYNNEI. The CDR3 contains 11 residues. Trimming removed 8 bases from V and 4 bases from J, with 8 bases in between. The sequence derives from a man aged 35-49 years in good health and CMV-seropositive. The chain employs TRBV2 and TRBJ2-5; a weak D match, TRBD1 (5 bases). The sequencing input was PBMCs. CDR3 region: CASGQGETQYF. CDR3 coding DNA: TGTGCCAGCGGGCAGGGAGAGACCCAGTACTTC. Combining the CDR3 with reference TRBV2 and TRBJ2-5 gives the whole variable domain EPEVTQTPSHQVTQMGQEVILRCVPISNHLYFYWYRQILGQKVEFLVSFYNNEISEKSEIFDDQFSVERPDGSNFTLKIRSTKLEDSAMYFCASGQGETQYFGPGTRLLVL.